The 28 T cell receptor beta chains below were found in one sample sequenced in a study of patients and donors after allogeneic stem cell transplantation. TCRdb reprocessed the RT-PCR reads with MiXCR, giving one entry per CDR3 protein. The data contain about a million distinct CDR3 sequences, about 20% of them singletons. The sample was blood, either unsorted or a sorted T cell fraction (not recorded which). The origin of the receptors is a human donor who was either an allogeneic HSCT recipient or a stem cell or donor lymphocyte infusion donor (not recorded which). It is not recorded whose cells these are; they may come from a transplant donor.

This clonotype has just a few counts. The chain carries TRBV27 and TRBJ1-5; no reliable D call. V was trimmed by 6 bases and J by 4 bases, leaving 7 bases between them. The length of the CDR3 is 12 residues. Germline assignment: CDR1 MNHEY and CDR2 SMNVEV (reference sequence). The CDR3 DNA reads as TGTGCCAGCAGACGGAGAAATCAGCCCCAGCATTTT. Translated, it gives CASRRRNQPQHF.

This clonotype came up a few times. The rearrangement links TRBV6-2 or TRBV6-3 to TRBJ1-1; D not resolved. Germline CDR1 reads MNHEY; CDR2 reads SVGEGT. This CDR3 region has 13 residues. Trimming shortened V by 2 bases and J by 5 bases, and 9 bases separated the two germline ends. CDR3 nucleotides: TGTGCCAGCAGTTACACGGGGAGGACTGAAGCTTTCTTT. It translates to CASSYTGRTEAFF.

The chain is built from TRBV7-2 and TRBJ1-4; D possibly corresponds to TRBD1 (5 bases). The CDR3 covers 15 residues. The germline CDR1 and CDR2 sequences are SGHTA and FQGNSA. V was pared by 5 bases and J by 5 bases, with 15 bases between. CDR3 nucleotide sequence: TGTGCCAGCAGCGGCCGACAGATTGGGAATGAAAAACTGTTTTTT. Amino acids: CASSGRQIGNEKLFF.

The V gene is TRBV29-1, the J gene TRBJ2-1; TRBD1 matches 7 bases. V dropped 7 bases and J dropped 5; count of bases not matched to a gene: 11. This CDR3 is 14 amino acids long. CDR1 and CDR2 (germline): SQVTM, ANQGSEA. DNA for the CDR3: TGCAGCGGGTCCGGGACAGAGATCAACAATGAGCAGTTCTTC. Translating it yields CSGSGTEINNEQFF.

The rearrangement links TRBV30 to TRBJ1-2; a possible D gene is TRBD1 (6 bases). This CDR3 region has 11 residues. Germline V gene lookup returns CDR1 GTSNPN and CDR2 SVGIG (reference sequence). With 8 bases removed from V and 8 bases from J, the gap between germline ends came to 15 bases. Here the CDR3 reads CAENTGFGYTF. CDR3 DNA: TGTGCCGAGAATACAGGGTTCGGCTACACCTTC.

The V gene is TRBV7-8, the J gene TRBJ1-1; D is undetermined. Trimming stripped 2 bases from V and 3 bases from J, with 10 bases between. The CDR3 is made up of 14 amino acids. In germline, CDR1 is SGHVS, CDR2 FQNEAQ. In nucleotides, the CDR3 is TGTGCCAGCAGCTTACCTGCCAGCTACACTGAAGCTTTCTTT. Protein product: CASSLPASYTEAFF.

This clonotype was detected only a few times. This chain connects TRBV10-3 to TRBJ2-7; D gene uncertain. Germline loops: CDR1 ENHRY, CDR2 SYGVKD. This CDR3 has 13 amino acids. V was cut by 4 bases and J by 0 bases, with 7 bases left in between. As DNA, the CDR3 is TGTGCCATCAGTGGAACGGCCTCCTACGAGCAGTACTTC. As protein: CAISGTASYEQYF.

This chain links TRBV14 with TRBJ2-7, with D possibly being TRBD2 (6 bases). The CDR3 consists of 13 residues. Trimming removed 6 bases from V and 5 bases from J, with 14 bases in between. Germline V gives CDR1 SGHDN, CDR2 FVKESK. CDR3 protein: CASRPGLFNEQYF. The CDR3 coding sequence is TGTGCCAGCAGACCGGGACTTTTCAACGAGCAGTACTTC.

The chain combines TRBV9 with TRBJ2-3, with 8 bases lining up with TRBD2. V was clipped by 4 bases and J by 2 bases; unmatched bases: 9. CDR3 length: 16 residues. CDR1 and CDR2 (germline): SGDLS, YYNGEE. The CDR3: CASSPRLASYTDTQYF. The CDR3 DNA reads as TGTGCCAGCAGCCCCCGACTAGCGAGCTACACAGATACGCAGTATTTT.

CDR3 in amino acids: CASSYSILRTGSTGELFF. CDR3 bases: TGTGCCAGCAGTTACTCGATTTTGAGGACAGGGTCCACCGGGGAGCTGTTTTTT. This chain connects TRBV6-5 to TRBJ2-2, with 8 bases aligning to TRBD1. Germline assignment: CDR1 MNHEY and CDR2 SVGAGI. This CDR3 is 18 amino acids long. The V segment lost 0 bases and the J segment 4 bases; nucleotides outside the gene matches: 10.

CDR3: CSAGGQGNEKLFF. CDR3 DNA: TGCAGCGCGGGGGGACAGGGGAATGAAAAACTGTTTTTT. The V call is TRBV29-1, the J call TRBJ1-4; 10 positions match TRBD1. V trimming: 7 bases; J trimming: 5 bases; junction bases outside the gene matches: 4. CDR3 length: 13 amino acids. Germline lookup yields CDR1 SQVTM and CDR2 ANQGSEA.

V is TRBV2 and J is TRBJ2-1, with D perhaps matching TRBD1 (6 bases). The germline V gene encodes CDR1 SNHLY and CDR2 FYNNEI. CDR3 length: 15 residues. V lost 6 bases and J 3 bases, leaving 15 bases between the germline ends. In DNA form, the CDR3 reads TGTGCCAGCAGGCTAACAGGGTCAGGCTACAATGAGCAGTTCTTC. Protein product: CASRLTGSGYNEQFF.

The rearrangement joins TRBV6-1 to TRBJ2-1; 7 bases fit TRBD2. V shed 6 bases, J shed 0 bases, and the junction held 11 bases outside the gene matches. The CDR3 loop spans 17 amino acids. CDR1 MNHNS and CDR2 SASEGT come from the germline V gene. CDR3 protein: CASRLIAGTTSYNEQFF. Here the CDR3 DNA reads TGTGCCAGCAGATTGATCGCCGGGACTACCTCCTACAATGAGCAGTTCTTC.

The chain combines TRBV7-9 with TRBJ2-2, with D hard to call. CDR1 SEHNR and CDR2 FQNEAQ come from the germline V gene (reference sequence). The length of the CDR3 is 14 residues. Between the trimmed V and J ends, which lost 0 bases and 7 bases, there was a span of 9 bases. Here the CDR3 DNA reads TGTGCCAGCAGCTTAGCGGCCTTAAGCGGGGAGCTGTTTTTT. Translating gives CASSLAALSGELFF.

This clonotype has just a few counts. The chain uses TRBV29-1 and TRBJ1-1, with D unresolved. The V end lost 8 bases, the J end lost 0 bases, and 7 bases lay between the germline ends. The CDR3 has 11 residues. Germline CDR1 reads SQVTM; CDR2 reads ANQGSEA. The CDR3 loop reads CSLSVNTEAFF. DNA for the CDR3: TGCAGCTTATCAGTGAACACTGAAGCTTTCTTT.

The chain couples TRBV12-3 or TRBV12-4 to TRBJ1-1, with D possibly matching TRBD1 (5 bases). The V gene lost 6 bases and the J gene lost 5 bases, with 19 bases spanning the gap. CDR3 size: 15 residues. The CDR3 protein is CASSLGDLGGTEAFF. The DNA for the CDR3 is TGTGCCAGCAGCTTGGGGGACCTTGGGGGGACTGAAGCTTTCTTT.

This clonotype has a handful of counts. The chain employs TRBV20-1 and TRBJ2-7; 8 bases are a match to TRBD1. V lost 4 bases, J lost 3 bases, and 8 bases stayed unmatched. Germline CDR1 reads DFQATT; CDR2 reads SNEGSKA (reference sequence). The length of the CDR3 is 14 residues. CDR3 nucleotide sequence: TGCAGTGCTACATTCTACGACAGGGGCTACGAGCAGTACTTC. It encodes CSATFYDRGYEQYF.

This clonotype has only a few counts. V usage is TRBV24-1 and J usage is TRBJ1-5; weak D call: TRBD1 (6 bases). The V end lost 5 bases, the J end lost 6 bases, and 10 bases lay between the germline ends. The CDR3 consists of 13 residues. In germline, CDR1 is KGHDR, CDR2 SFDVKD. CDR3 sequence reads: CATSGGGSQPQHF. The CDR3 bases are TGTGCCACCAGTGGAGGGGGAAGTCAGCCCCAGCATTTT.

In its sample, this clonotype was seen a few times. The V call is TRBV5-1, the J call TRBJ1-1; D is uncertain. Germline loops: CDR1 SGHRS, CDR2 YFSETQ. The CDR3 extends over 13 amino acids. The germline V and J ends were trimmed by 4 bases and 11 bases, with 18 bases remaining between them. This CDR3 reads CASSLRTASGAFF. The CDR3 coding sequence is TGCGCCAGCAGCCTTAGGACGGCATCGGGGGCTTTCTTT.

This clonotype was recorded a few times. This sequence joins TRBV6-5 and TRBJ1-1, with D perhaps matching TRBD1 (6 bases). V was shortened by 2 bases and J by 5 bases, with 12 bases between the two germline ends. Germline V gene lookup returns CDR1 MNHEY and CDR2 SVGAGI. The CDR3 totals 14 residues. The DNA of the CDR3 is TGTGCCAGCAGTTACGGGGACACGGGGACTGAAGCTTTCTTT. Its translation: CASSYGDTGTEAFF.

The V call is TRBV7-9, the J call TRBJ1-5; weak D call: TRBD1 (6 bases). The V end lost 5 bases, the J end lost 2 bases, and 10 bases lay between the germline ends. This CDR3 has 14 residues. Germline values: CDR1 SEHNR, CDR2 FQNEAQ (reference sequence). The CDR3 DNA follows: TGTGCCAGCAGCCACAGGGATGGCAATCAGCCCCAGCATTTT. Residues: CASSHRDGNQPQHF.

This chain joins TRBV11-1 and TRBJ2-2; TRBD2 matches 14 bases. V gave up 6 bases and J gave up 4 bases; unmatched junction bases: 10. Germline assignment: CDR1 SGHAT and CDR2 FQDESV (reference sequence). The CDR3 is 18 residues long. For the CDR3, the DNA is TGTGCCAGCAGGACGCCGACTAGCGGGGGGGGTCTCACCGGGGAGCTGTTTTTT. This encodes CASRTPTSGGGLTGELFF.

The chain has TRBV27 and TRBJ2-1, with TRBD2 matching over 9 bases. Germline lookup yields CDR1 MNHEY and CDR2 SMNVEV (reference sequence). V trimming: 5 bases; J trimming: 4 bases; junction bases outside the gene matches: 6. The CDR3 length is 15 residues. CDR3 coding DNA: TGTGCCAGCAGTCTAGCGGGGACCTTTTACAATGAGCAGTTCTTC. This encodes CASSLAGTFYNEQFF.

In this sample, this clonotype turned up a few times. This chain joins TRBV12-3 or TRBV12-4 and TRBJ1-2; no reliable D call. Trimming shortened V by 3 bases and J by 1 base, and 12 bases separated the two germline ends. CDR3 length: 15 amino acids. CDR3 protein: CASSFNGALNYGYTF. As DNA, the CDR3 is TGTGCCAGCAGTTTCAACGGAGCCCTTAACTATGGCTACACCTTC.

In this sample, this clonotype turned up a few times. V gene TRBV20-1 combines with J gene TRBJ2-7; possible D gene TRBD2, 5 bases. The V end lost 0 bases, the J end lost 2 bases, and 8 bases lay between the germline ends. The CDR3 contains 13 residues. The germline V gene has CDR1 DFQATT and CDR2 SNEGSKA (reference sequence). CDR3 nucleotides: TGCAGTGCTAGAGATGAGGAGGCCTACGAGCAGTACTTC. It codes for CSARDEEAYEQYF.

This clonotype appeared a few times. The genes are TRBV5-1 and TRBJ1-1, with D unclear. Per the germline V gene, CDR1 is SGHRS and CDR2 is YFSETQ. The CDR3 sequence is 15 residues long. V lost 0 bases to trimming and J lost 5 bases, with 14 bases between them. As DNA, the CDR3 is TGCGCCAGCAGCTTGGACGGCGATTTGAGGACTGAAGCTTTCTTT. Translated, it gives CASSLDGDLRTEAFF.

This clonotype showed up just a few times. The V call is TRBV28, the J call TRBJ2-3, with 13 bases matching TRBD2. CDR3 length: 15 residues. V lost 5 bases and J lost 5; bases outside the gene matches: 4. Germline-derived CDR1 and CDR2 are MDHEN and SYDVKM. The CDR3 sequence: CASSTSGRALDTQYF. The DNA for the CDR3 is TGTGCCAGCAGTACTAGCGGGAGGGCCTTAGATACGCAGTATTTT.

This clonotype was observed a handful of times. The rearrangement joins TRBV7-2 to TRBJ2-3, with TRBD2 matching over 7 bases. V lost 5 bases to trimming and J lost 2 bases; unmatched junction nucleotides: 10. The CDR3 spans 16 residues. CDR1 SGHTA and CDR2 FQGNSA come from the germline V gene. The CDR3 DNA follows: TGTGCCAGCAGCGGGGGGGGTGTTAAGGCCACAGATACGCAGTATTTT. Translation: CASSGGGVKATDTQYF.